This T cell receptor (beta chain) was obtained from a study of blood T cell repertoires in COVID-19. For the study at large: Sources were T cells, B-cell-depleted T cells, or PBMCs; the material itself was cDNA or gDNA.

Germline values: CDR1 SGHRS, CDR2 YFSETQ. Trimming pared 0 bases from V and 10 bases from J, leaving 20 bases between. The CDR3 runs to 16 residues. The assay was immunoSEQ multiplex PCR, and TCRdb's table has in-frame clones only and misses some. The table has 120,000 to 150,000 clones, 80% to 85% seen once. The Seattle site enrolled patients during active infection and followed them longitudinally. The chain uses TRBV5-1 and TRBJ1-3; no clear D. The clonotype originates from a man aged 25-40 years with COVID-19, enrolled during active disease. What was sequenced was peripheral blood. In nucleotides, the CDR3 is TGCGCCAGCAGCTTGGGGGTGGTCTCCAACACGGGGACCATATATTTT. Its protein product is CASSLGVVSNTGTIYF.